Listed below are T cell receptor beta chains from one sample, sequenced in a study of OX40 agonist ivuxolimab in advanced cancers. Profiling relied on immunoSEQ multiplex PCR, and the TCRdb table lists in-frame clones only, not all of them. The sample lists over 55,000 clones, roughly 83% occurring once. Sequenced material: CD4+ or CD8+ T cells sorted from blood, taken in a trial of the OX40 agonist ivuxolimab. These receptors all stem from an adult with an advanced solid tumor such as melanoma, head and neck, liver or kidney cancer. Both conserved end residues are part of each CDR3. The D gene is left open where the match is weak. A row's size may be missing; if present it is once, few, many or a size class.

CASSPGREPYEQYF TGTGCCAGCTCACCAGGGCGGGAACCCTACGAGCAGTACTTC TRBV18 few TRBJ2-7 -
CASRWDTQETQYF TGTGCCAGCAGATGGGACACCCAAGAGACCCAGTACTTC TRBV7-2 - TRBJ2-5 -
CASSPDRAHGYTF TGTGCCAGCAGCCCAGACAGGGCCCATGGCTACACCTTC TRBV7-9 - TRBJ1-2 TRBD1
CASSLWKATSYEQYF TGTGCCAGCAGCTTGTGGAAGGCGACGTCCTACGAGCAGTACTTC TRBV5-6 - TRBJ2-7 -
CASSTRWTGQLPYEQYF TGTGCCAGCAGTACACGATGGACGGGACAGCTACCCTACGAGCAGTACTTC TRBV25-1 - TRBJ2-7 TRBD1
CASSLQGQGPRNEQFF TGTGCCAGCAGCCTCCAGGGACAGGGGCCACGGAATGAGCAGTTCTTC TRBV14 - TRBJ2-1 TRBD1
CASSLGIQGTDTQYF TGCGCCAGCAGTTTAGGAATCCAGGGCACAGATACGCAGTATTTT TRBV5-1 - TRBJ2-3 -
CASSFPGRRSPYEQYF TGTGCCAGCAGCTTCCCCGGGCGTCGATCCCCCTACGAGCAGTACTTC TRBV5-4 - TRBJ2-7 -
CASSLRRGGLVTQYF TGTGCCAGCAGCTTGCGGCGGGGGGGCCTCGTGACCCAGTACTTC TRBV5-6 - TRBJ2-5 TRBD2
CASKGPTEAFF TGTGCCAGTAAGGGTCCCACTGAAGCTTTCTTT TRBV19 - TRBJ1-1 -
CASSLIGSYNEQFF TGTGCCAGCAGCTTAATCGGGAGCTACAATGAGCAGTTCTTC TRBV7-9 once TRBJ2-1 -
CASSIVRAPPYEQYF TGTGCCAGCAGTATCGTCCGGGCCCCGCCCTACGAGCAGTACTTC TRBV6-5 - TRBJ2-7 -
CASSSYPPWQPEETQYF TGTGCCAGCAGCTCATACCCCCCGTGGCAACCCGAAGAGACCCAGTACTTC TRBV7-9 - TRBJ2-5 -
CASSPGGSAQPQHF TGCGCCAGCAGTCCAGGGGGTTCCGCTCAGCCCCAGCATTTT TRBV5-1 - TRBJ1-5 TRBD1
CSATPLTEAFF TGCAGTGCTACCCCCTTAACTGAAGCTTTCTTT TRBV20-1 - TRBJ1-1 -
CASSYSSGQGNTIYF TGTGCCAGCAGTTACTCGAGTGGGCAGGGAAACACCATATATTTT TRBV6-5 once TRBJ1-3 -
CASSGVARTDTQYF TGTGCCAGCAGTGGAGTTGCTAGGACAGATACGCAGTATTTT TRBV6-1 - TRBJ2-3 -
CASSHLPPQETQYF TGCGCCAGCAGCCACCTACCCCCACAAGAGACCCAGTACTTC TRBV4-1 - TRBJ2-5 -
CASSQDFNEQFF TGTGCCAGCAGCCAAGATTTCAATGAGCAGTTCTTC TRBV14 - TRBJ2-1 -
CASSLARGDTEAFF TGTGCCAGCAGCTTAGCGCGGGGGGACACTGAAGCTTTCTTT TRBV7-9 - TRBJ1-1 -
CASSSNGQGKPQHF TGTGCCAGCAGTTCTAATGGACAGGGAAAGCCCCAGCATTTT TRBV27 once TRBJ1-5 TRBD1
CASSLSGGNYEQYF TGTGCCAGCAGCTTAAGTGGGGGTAACTACGAGCAGTACTTC TRBV11-2 - TRBJ2-7 -
CASSYDGYNEQFF TGTGCCAGCAGTTACGACGGCTACAATGAGCAGTTCTTC TRBV6-5 - TRBJ2-1 -
CASSLAGTELAKNIQYF TGCGCCAGCAGCTTGGCCGGGACAGAACTAGCCAAAAACATTCAGTACTTC TRBV5-1 - TRBJ2-4 TRBD1
CAISVIGDTYGYTF TGTGCCATCAGTGTGATCGGGGATACCTATGGCTACACCTTC TRBV10-3 - TRBJ1-2 -
CASSEARDNEQFF TGTGCCAGCAGTGAAGCGCGGGACAATGAGCAGTTCTTC TRBV6-1 - TRBJ2-1 -
CASSLFGTGIADTQYF TGTGCCAGCAGTTTATTCGGGACAGGGATTGCAGATACGCAGTATTTT TRBV28 - TRBJ2-3 TRBD1
CASGLVSSSGRDVDTQYF TGTGCTAGTGGTTTGGTAAGCTCTAGCGGGAGAGATGTAGATACGCAGTATTTT TRBV12-5 - TRBJ2-3 TRBD2
CASSSQTLAKNIQYF TGTGCCAGCAGCTCCCAGACGCTAGCCAAAAACATTCAGTACTTC TRBV7-2 - TRBJ2-4 -
CASSVANSPFYGYTF TGTGCCAGCAGCGTAGCGAACTCCCCTTTCTATGGCTACACCTTC TRBV9 - TRBJ1-2 -
CAISGQGSGTEAFF TGTGCCATCTCGGGACAGGGGAGCGGCACTGAAGCTTTCTTT TRBV10-3 - TRBJ1-1 TRBD1
CASSPLGMEGGPHEQYF TGTGCCAGCAGTCCCCTAGGGATGGAGGGAGGGCCCCACGAGCAGTACTTC TRBV25-1 - TRBJ2-7 TRBD2
CASSQDTGQGLARDGYTF TGTGCCAGCAGCCAAGATACGGGACAGGGTCTCGCGAGGGATGGCTACACCTTC TRBV14 - TRBJ1-2 TRBD1
CASSYSQGVETEAFF TGTGCCAGCAGTTATTCCCAGGGGGTCGAAACTGAAGCTTTCTTT TRBV6-5 - TRBJ1-1 TRBD1
CASSFYNEQFF TGTGCCAGCAGCTTCTACAATGAGCAGTTCTTC TRBV5-4 - TRBJ2-1 -
CASRGSSYNEQFF TGCGCCAGCAGAGGGAGCTCCTACAATGAGCAGTTCTTC TRBV10-2 - TRBJ2-1 -
CASSLSQVRGTQYF TGTGCCAGCAGCTTATCGCAGGTTAGGGGGACCCAGTACTTC TRBV7-8 few TRBJ2-5 -
CASRSVKGTEYYTEAFF TGTGCCAGCAGGTCGGTGAAGGGCACCGAGTATTACACTGAAGCTTTCTTT TRBV28 few TRBJ1-1 -
CAWSARGLADTQYF TGTGCCTGGAGTGCAAGGGGACTGGCAGATACGCAGTATTTT TRBV30 - TRBJ2-3 -
CASSLVTAGLNTEAFF TGTGCCAGCAGCTTGGTAACGGCCGGACTGAACACTGAAGCTTTCTTT TRBV5-5 - TRBJ1-1 -